A selection of T cell receptor beta chains follows, all from one sample in a study of T and B cells in COVID-19 patients. TCRdb independently ran MiXCR on the multiplex PCR reads; one entry per CDR3 protein. The sample includes about 22,000 distinct CDR3 sequences, 25% to 30% seen only once; the top ten take around 2.8%. The source material was blood. Receptors originate from a human donor who had recovered from COVID-19. Each CDR3 is given with its conserved first and last residue. D genes are given only for firm matches. The listing skips clone size in some rows; elsewhere it reads once, few, many or a size class.

V	D	size	J	CDR3	DNA
TRBV25-1	TRBD1	NA	TRBJ1-4	CASSDPGTVNEKLFF	TGTGCCAGCAGTGATCCGGGGACAGTTAATGAAAAACTGTTTTTT
TRBV7-9	TRBD1	NA	TRBJ1-6	CASSVGQGNSPLHF	TGTGCCAGCAGTGTTGGACAGGGCAATTCACCCCTCCACTTT
TRBV5-4	NA	few	TRBJ1-1	CASSLAHTTEAFF	TGTGCCAGCAGCTTGGCACATACCACTGAAGCTTTCTTT
TRBV12-3/TRBV12-4	TRBD1	NA	TRBJ2-1	CASSFRGQGSNEQFF	TGTGCCAGCAGTTTTAGGGGACAGGGGTCAAATGAGCAGTTCTTC
TRBV5-4	NA	many	TRBJ2-7	CASSGGSSYEQYF	TGTGCCAGCAGCGGTGGCAGCTCCTACGAGCAGTACTTC
TRBV6-5	TRBD1	NA	TRBJ1-2	CASSHRDRDGYTF	TGTGCCAGCAGCCACCGGGACAGGGATGGCTACACCTTC
TRBV5-1	NA	NA	TRBJ2-7	CASSWWTPSSYEQYF	TGCGCCAGCAGCTGGTGGACGCCTAGCTCCTACGAGCAGTACTTC
TRBV12-3/TRBV12-4	TRBD2	NA	TRBJ2-3	CASSYPGLAGVGTDTQYF	TGTGCCAGCAGTTATCCGGGACTAGCGGGGGTTGGCACAGATACGCAGTATTTT
TRBV19	TRBD2	medium-sized	TRBJ2-3	CASSLKLAGEDTQYF	TGTGCCAGTAGCCTAAAACTAGCGGGAGAAGATACGCAGTATTTT
TRBV30	NA	medium-sized	TRBJ1-4	CAWEVKANEKLFF	TGTGCCTGGGAAGTGAAGGCTAATGAAAAACTGTTTTTT
TRBV30	NA	NA	TRBJ1-1	CAWSVLGGADTEAFF	TGTGCCTGGAGTGTACTGGGGGGGGCAGACACTGAAGCTTTCTTT
TRBV13	NA	once	TRBJ2-1	CASAPGDGNEQFF	TGCGCCAGCGCGCCGGGAGACGGCAATGAGCAGTTCTTC
TRBV7-2	TRBD1	NA	TRBJ2-5	CASSFDRGRETQYF	TGTGCCAGCAGCTTCGACAGGGGGCGGGAGACCCAGTACTTC
TRBV5-1	TRBD2	few	TRBJ2-1	CASRVSSREYGEQFF	TGCGCCAGCAGGGTTTCTTCGCGGGAGTATGGTGAGCAGTTCTTC
TRBV6-5	TRBD2	few	TRBJ2-1	CASTGLAGVSSYNEQFF	TGTGCCAGCACCGGACTAGCGGGAGTTTCCTCCTACAATGAGCAGTTCTTC
TRBV20-1	TRBD2	NA	TRBJ2-3	CSASGGGTDTQYF	TGCAGTGCTAGCGGGGGGGGCACAGATACGCAGTATTTT
TRBV6-5	NA	few	TRBJ1-5	CASSELDANQPQHF	TGTGCCAGCAGTGAATTGGACGCCAATCAGCCCCAGCATTTT
TRBV6-5	NA	NA	TRBJ2-7	CANFQGCSYEQYF	TGTGCCAACTTCCAGGGCTGCTCCTACGAGCAGTACTTC
TRBV6-5	TRBD1	few	TRBJ1-3	CASALTGQQSRNTIYF	TGTGCCAGCGCGTTAACGGGACAGCAATCAAGAAACACCATATATTTT
TRBV15	NA	many	TRBJ1-5	CATSRDGQPQHF	TGTGCCACCAGCAGAGACGGTCAGCCCCAGCATTTT
TRBV18	NA	few	TRBJ2-3	CASSPFREKGTQYF	TGTGCCAGCTCACCATTCCGGGAGAAAGGTACGCAGTATTTT
TRBV12-5	NA	few	TRBJ1-5	CASGQTIGLVNQPQHF	TGTGCTAGTGGTCAAACCATCGGGCTAGTCAATCAGCCCCAGCATTTT
TRBV18	NA	NA	TRBJ2-5	CASSPVETQYF	TGTGCCAGCTCACCGGTAGAGACCCAGTACTTC
TRBV6-6	NA	NA	TRBJ1-4	CASSWLGTQDEKLFF	TGTGCCAGCAGTTGGCTCGGGACACAAGATGAAAAACTGTTTTTT
TRBV18	NA	many	TRBJ2-1	CASSLPGDPYNEQFF	TGTGCCAGCTCACTCCCGGGGGACCCTTACAATGAGCAGTTCTTC
TRBV21-1	NA	few	TRBJ1-1	CAPIRQKGREAFF	TGTGCCCCCATACGCCAAAAGGGCAGGGAAGCTTTCTTT
TRBV19	TRBD2	NA	TRBJ2-1	CASRPGLAGGYEQFF	TGTGCCAGCAGGCCGGGACTAGCGGGGGGTTATGAGCAGTTCTTC
TRBV30	NA	few	TRBJ1-2	CAWNRAGPNYGYTF	TGTGCCTGGAATAGGGCAGGGCCTAACTATGGCTACACCTTC
TRBV7-9	NA	NA	TRBJ2-7	CASSSLYSGEQYF	TGTGCCAGCAGCTCCCTATACTCGGGCGAGCAGTACTTC
TRBV19	TRBD1	few	TRBJ2-5	CASQQGAGETQYF	TGTGCCAGTCAGCAGGGGGCTGGGGAGACCCAGTACTTC
TRBV19	TRBD1	many	TRBJ2-7	CASSIGGTAFSYEQYF	TGTGCCAGTAGTATAGGTGGGACAGCTTTCTCCTACGAGCAGTACTTC
TRBV6-5	NA	few	TRBJ1-6	CASSSGTLSYNSPLHF	TGTGCCAGCAGTTCAGGGACCCTCTCCTATAATTCACCCCTCCACTTT
TRBV11-1	TRBD1	NA	TRBJ1-2	CASSLGQGSYGYTF	TGTGCCAGCAGCTTAGGACAGGGGAGCTATGGCTACACCTTC
TRBV18	TRBD1	few	TRBJ2-3	CASSPLGQGASDTQYF	TGTGCCAGCTCACCTTTGGGACAGGGGGCCTCAGATACGCAGTATTTT
TRBV5-1	TRBD2	NA	TRBJ2-2	CASSANVNGGATGELFF	TGCGCCAGCAGCGCTAATGTTAACGGGGGGGCCACCGGGGAGCTGTTTTTT
TRBV6-5	NA	few	TRBJ2-3	CASRGLDTQYF	TGTGCCAGCAGGGGCCTAGATACGCAGTATTTT
TRBV29-1	TRBD1	medium-sized	TRBJ2-3	CSVVTGASTDTQYF	TGCAGCGTTGTTACAGGGGCTAGCACAGATACGCAGTATTTT
TRBV19	NA	few	TRBJ1-3	CASSIGRRSSGNTIYF	TGTGCCAGTAGTATTGGACGGCGCTCCTCTGGAAACACCATATATTTT
TRBV6-5	NA	NA	TRBJ2-7	CASSQMTSRTCEQYF	TGTGCCAGCAGCCAAATGACTAGTAGGACCTGCGAGCAGTACTTC
TRBV13	NA	few	TRBJ2-5	CASSQKETQYF	TGTGCCAGCAGCCAAAAAGAGACCCAGTACTTC
TRBV27	NA	few	TRBJ2-1	CASSSRDGTVNEQFF	TGTGCCAGCAGTTCCAGGGACGGGACTGTTAATGAGCAGTTCTTC
TRBV7-6	NA	NA	TRBJ2-7	CASSLVDSPTYEQYF	TGTGCCAGCAGCTTAGTCGACAGCCCGACCTACGAGCAGTACTTC
TRBV7-9	NA	NA	TRBJ1-1	CASSGPRLLMTEAFF	TGTGCCAGCAGTGGCCCCCGACTCCTGATGACTGAAGCTTTCTTT
TRBV7-9	TRBD1	NA	TRBJ1-2	CASSLGQAAPNYGYTF	TGTGCCAGCAGTCTTGGACAGGCAGCCCCTAACTATGGCTACACCTTC
TRBV7-6	NA	NA	TRBJ1-1	CASSLSEDGTEAFF	TGTGCCAGCAGCTTATCTGAGGATGGGACTGAAGCTTTCTTT
TRBV5-5	NA	many	TRBJ2-5	CASSDGLNGRETQYF	TGTGCCAGCAGCGACGGGCTCAATGGGAGGGAGACCCAGTACTTC
TRBV12-3/TRBV12-4	NA	few	TRBJ1-1	CASSLGENTEAFF	TGTGCCAGCAGTTTAGGGGAGAACACTGAAGCTTTCTTT